What follows are 17 T cell receptor beta chains derived from one specimen sequenced in a study of long-term antiretroviral therapy in people with HIV. It was version v3.0 of the immunoSEQ assay that was run at survey level. Produced via immunoSEQ multiplex PCR; TCRdb's table is partial and in-frame only. The repertoire includes about 33,000 clones, roughly 80% of them detected once, and less than 9% sits in the top ten. The sample here was unsorted PBMCs, taken 2 years after starting antiretroviral therapy. These receptors originate from a woman aged 45-59 years with HIV.

The chain joins TRBV6-5 to TRBJ2-1, with a weak D call TRBD2 (5 bases). Germline V CDR1 and CDR2: MNHEY, SVGAGI. The length of the CDR3 is 14 residues. Trimming took off 4 bases at V and 1 base at J, with 8 bases between the two ends. CDR3 nucleotides: TGTGCCAGCAGTTTAACGGGGTCCTACAATGAGCAGTTCTTC. Amino acids: CASSLTGSYNEQFF.

The gene calls are TRBV6-1 and TRBJ1-2; no definite D call. The ends were cut back, 10 bases at V and 0 bases at J, with 9 bases in the middle. Germline V gene lookup returns CDR1 MNHNS and CDR2 SASEGT. The CDR3 is 12 residues long. The CDR3 DNA reads as TGTGCCATCCCCGACGCTAACTATGGCTACACCTTC. This translates into CAIPDANYGYTF.

The gene calls are TRBV12-5 and TRBJ2-3; D not certain. The V end lost 4 bases, the J end lost 8 bases, and 10 bases lay between the germline ends. The CDR3 loop spans 12 amino acids. Germline V lookup: CDR1 LGHNT, CDR2 FRNRAP. CDR3 nucleotide sequence: TGTGCTAGTGGTTCCCGATTAGGTACGCAGTATTTT. This translates into CASGSRLGTQYF.

This rearrangement joins TRBV30 to TRBJ1-1; D gene uncertain. This CDR3 has 13 residues. V lost 2 bases and J lost 1, with 8 bases in between. Germline CDR1 GTSNPN, CDR2 SVGIG (reference sequence). The DNA for the CDR3 is TGTGCCTGGAGTAAGATTCCGAACACTGAAGCTTTCTTT. As protein: CAWSKIPNTEAFF.

The table lists this clone with a count of one. The genes are TRBV6-5 and TRBJ2-5, with D maybe TRBD2 (5 bases). The V end lost 5 bases, the J end lost 1 base, and 11 bases lay between the germline ends. CDR1 and CDR2 from the germline V gene are MNHEY and SVGAGI. The CDR3 is 14 amino acids. For the CDR3, the DNA is TGTGCCAGCAGTCCGGGGTCCCTCCAAGAGACCCAGTACTTC. Its protein product is CASSPGSLQETQYF.

This clone was counted only a few times. This sequence joins TRBV19 and TRBJ2-2; 8 bases are shared with TRBD1. J gave up 3 bases and V 3 bases, and 3 bases lay outside the gene matches. The CDR3 sequence is 15 residues long. Germline V gives CDR1 LNHDA, CDR2 SQIVND (reference sequence). CDR3 DNA: TGTGCCAGTAGTATCACAGGGGGTCACACCGGGGAGCTGTTTTTT. This gives the protein CASSITGGHTGELFF.

A single count supports this clone. The V call is TRBV29-1, the J call TRBJ2-5, with D tentatively TRBD1 or TRBD2 (6 bases each). The length of the CDR3 is 14 residues. Per germline, CDR1 SQVTM and CDR2 ANQGSEA. Trimming took off 0 bases at V and 5 bases at J, with 13 bases between the two ends. CDR3: CSVEDLVGGETQYF. CDR3 DNA: TGCAGCGTTGAAGATCTGGTAGGGGGGGAGACCCAGTACTTC.

This chain joins TRBV20-1 and TRBJ2-5; D call uncertain. Trimming shortened V by 6 bases and J by 2 bases, and 7 bases separated the two germline ends. CDR3 size: 11 residues. CDR1 is DFQATT, CDR2 SNEGSKA, per germline (reference sequence). The CDR3 DNA reads as TGCAGTGCGAGGCAACAAGAGACCCAGTACTTC. It codes for CSARQQETQYF.

This clone was counted a single time. The chain has TRBV11-2 and TRBJ2-4, with 7 nucleotides matching TRBD1. Losses at the gene ends were 5 bases for V and 8 bases for J; bases not matched to a gene: 3. Germline V gene sequence: CDR1 SGHAT, CDR2 FQNNGV. CDR3 length equals 12 residues. The chain's CDR3 is CASSRQGDIQYF. DNA of the CDR3: TGTGCCAGCAGCCGACAGGGTGACATTCAGTACTTC.

The chain links TRBV7-9 to TRBJ2-7; a possible D gene is TRBD2 (6 bases). Looked up from germline, CDR1 is SEHNR and CDR2 is FQNEAQ (reference sequence). Trimming left V 5 bases short and J 2 bases short, with 19 bases between. The length of the CDR3 is 16 residues. The CDR3, as DNA: TGTGCCAGCAGCAAATCCGGGACTCCGACGACCTACGAGCAGTACTTC. It specifies CASSKSGTPTTYEQYF.

The chain has TRBV21-1 and TRBJ2-7; the DNA was not used to check the table's D call, TRBD2. TRBV21-1 is a pseudogene locus. This CDR3 contains 17 residues. The CDR3 here is CASSICGETPHGYEQYV. The CDR3 DNA reads TGTGCCAGCAGCATTTGCGGGGAGACCCCCCATGGTTACGAGCAGTACGTC.

This chain uses TRBV5-8 with TRBJ2-7; no reliable D call. The germline CDR1 and CDR2 sequences are SGHTS and YDEGEE. CDR3 size: 14 residues. V was trimmed by 0 bases and J by 3 bases, leaving 10 bases between them. The CDR3 DNA reads as TGTGCCAGCAGCTTGGAGCAGGCAATCTACGAGCAGTACGTC. Encoded protein: CASSLEQAIYEQYV.

The rearrangement uses TRBV9 and TRBJ2-5, with D possibly matching TRBD2 (6 bases). The length of the CDR3 is 14 residues. The germline CDR1 and CDR2 sequences are SGDLS and YYNGEE. The ends were cut back, 0 bases at V and 2 bases at J, with 8 bases in the middle. In DNA form, the CDR3 reads TGTGCCAGCAGCGTAGGGGGGGTTCAAGAGACCCAGTACTTC. Its translation is CASSVGGVQETQYF.

The CDR3 DNA reads as TGTGCCAGCTGGGGGGGGTTCCACGAGCAGTACTTC. Amino acids: CASWGGFHEQYF. This sequence joins TRBV27 and TRBJ2-7, with 7 bases matching TRBD2. V shed 8 bases and J 5 bases; nucleotides not matched to a gene: 6. Per the germline V gene, CDR1 is MNHEY and CDR2 is SMNVEV (reference sequence). There are 12 residues in the CDR3.

The chain couples TRBV7-8 to TRBJ2-4; perhaps D is TRBD1 or TRBD2 (6 bases each). With 5 bases removed from V and 9 bases from J, the gap between germline ends came to 26 bases. This CDR3 is built from 17 residues. Germline CDR1 is SGHVS and CDR2 is FQNEAQ. The CDR3, as DNA: TGTGCCAGCAGCCCGGGGGCCTCGGAAGCGGTCTTAGGCATTCAGTACTTC. Protein sequence: CASSPGASEAVLGIQYF.

This chain links TRBV2 with TRBJ1-1; tentative D call: TRBD1 (6 bases). The germline gives CDR1 SNHLY, CDR2 FYNNEI. The length of the CDR3 is 13 residues. V was clipped by 6 bases and J by 6 bases, with 14 bases between them. The CDR3 reads CASRLTGFSEAFF. The CDR3, as DNA: TGTGCCAGCAGACTTACAGGGTTTTCTGAAGCTTTCTTT.

The V call is TRBV6-5, the J call TRBJ2-7; D is unresolved. This CDR3 comprises 11 residues. Trimming removed 2 bases at V and 10 bases at J, with 9 bases between. The V gene's germline CDR1 is MNHEY and CDR2 SVGAGI. In DNA form, the CDR3 reads TGTGCCAGCAGTTACGGGTCAGCTCAGTACTTC. The encoded protein is CASSYGSAQYF.